This T cell receptor beta chain was found in a study of regulatory T cells in long-lasting Graves disease. General study points: Patients with persistent disease showed a bias toward TRBV28, TRBJ1-2 and TRBJ2-5. Samples came from peripheral blood alone, without thyroid tissue.

The germline V and J ends were trimmed by 4 bases and 4 bases, with 14 bases remaining between them. Per germline, CDR1 SEHNR and CDR2 FQNEAQ (reference sequence). The CDR3 is 14 amino acids. The time point was: persistent/refractory GD, antithyroid drugs over 5 years with positive TRAb. PBMC-extracted RNA yielded the TCR library. An endocrinology department in Xi'an, China, supplied the patients. A few counts support this clonotype. Antigen unknown. Relying on iRepertoire HTBI primers and Arm-PCR of CDR3 regions, the team built TCR beta libraries. Using its own MiXCR run on the multiplex PCR reads, TCRdb lists one record per CDR3 protein. The sample contains 700,000 or so distinct CDR3 sequences, around 30% of which appear only once.

The sample was peripheral blood mononuclear cells (PBMCs), taken when the disease was refractory, from a patient treated with antithyroid drugs. The clonotype was recovered from a female donor with Graves disease. The rearrangement links TRBV7-9 to TRBJ2-7, with D perhaps TRBD1 (6 bases). DNA of the CDR3: TGTGCCAGCAGCTCAGACTCCGGGACATACGAGCAGTACTTC. Amino acid sequence: CASSSDSGTYEQYF.